A selection of T cell receptor beta chains follows, all from one sample in a study of blood T cell repertoires in COVID-19. Measured with immunoSEQ multiplex PCR; TCRdb has only the in-frame clones, and not every one. The data contain hundreds of thousands of clones, 75% to 90% of them singletons. The sample comprised peripheral blood. These receptors came from a man aged 40-50 years with acute or convalescent COVID-19. Each CDR3 is given with its conserved first and last residue. Each record gives: clone size, D gene, J gene, V gene, CDR3 DNA, CDR3 protein. The D gene is left open where the match is weak. The listing skips clone size in some rows; elsewhere it reads once, few, many or a size class.

clone size: -; D gene: -; J gene: TRBJ1-1; V gene: TRBV7-6; CDR3 DNA: TGTGCCAGCAGCGCTCGGTCGAACACTGAAGCTTTCTTT; CDR3 protein: CASSARSNTEAFF
clone size: -; D gene: -; J gene: TRBJ2-5; V gene: TRBV5-1; CDR3 DNA: TGCGCCAGCAGCTTGGGACACGTTCAAGAGACCCAGTACTTC; CDR3 protein: CASSLGHVQETQYF
clone size: -; D gene: -; J gene: TRBJ2-3; V gene: TRBV29-1; CDR3 DNA: TGCAGCGGCGTCTCGGCTAGGAGAGATACGCAGTATTTT; CDR3 protein: CSGVSARRDTQYF
clone size: -; D gene: -; J gene: TRBJ1-4; V gene: TRBV4-2; CDR3 DNA: TGTGCCAGCAGCCAAGATCAAAACAGGGTTAATGAAAAACTGTTTTTT; CDR3 protein: CASSQDQNRVNEKLFF
clone size: -; D gene: -; J gene: TRBJ1-5; V gene: TRBV20-1; CDR3 DNA: TGCAGTGCTAGTGCGGGGAATAGCAATCAGCCCCAGCATTTT; CDR3 protein: CSASAGNSNQPQHF
clone size: once; D gene: TRBD2; J gene: TRBJ2-7; V gene: TRBV3-1/TRBV3-2; CDR3 DNA: TGTGCCAGCAGCCAACACGGGACTAGGGGCGAGCAGTACTTC; CDR3 protein: CASSQHGTRGEQYF
clone size: once; D gene: -; J gene: TRBJ1-2; V gene: TRBV5-4; CDR3 DNA: TGTGCCAGCAGCTTGACCAACAGGGTCGACTATGGCTACACCTTC; CDR3 protein: CASSLTNRVDYGYTF
clone size: -; D gene: -; J gene: TRBJ2-2; V gene: TRBV24-1; CDR3 DNA: TGTGCCACCAGTGATTTGATGGGGGCCGAAACCGGGGAGCTGTTTTTT; CDR3 protein: CATSDLMGAETGELFF
clone size: few; D gene: -; J gene: TRBJ1-1; V gene: TRBV6-5; CDR3 DNA: TGTGCCAGCAGTTACCTGGGGGGGACCCAAGCTTTCTTT; CDR3 protein: CASSYLGGTQAFF
clone size: -; D gene: TRBD1; J gene: TRBJ2-7; V gene: TRBV6-5; CDR3 DNA: TGTGCCAGCAGTTGGGACAGGGACTTTTCGGGCGAGCAGTACTTC; CDR3 protein: CASSWDRDFSGEQYF
clone size: once; D gene: -; J gene: TRBJ2-2; V gene: TRBV9; CDR3 DNA: TGTGCCAGCGCGGCAGCCACGAACACCGGGGAGCTGTTTTTT; CDR3 protein: CASAAATNTGELFF
clone size: -; D gene: -; J gene: TRBJ2-2; V gene: TRBV12-3/TRBV12-4; CDR3 DNA: TGTGCCAGCAGCCCTAATACCGGGGAGCTGTTTTTT; CDR3 protein: CASSPNTGELFF
clone size: few; D gene: TRBD1; J gene: TRBJ1-1; V gene: TRBV5-1; CDR3 DNA: TGCGCCAGCAGCCACGGGACAGTCAGTGAAGCTTTCTTT; CDR3 protein: CASSHGTVSEAFF
clone size: -; D gene: TRBD2; J gene: TRBJ2-1; V gene: TRBV7-3; CDR3 DNA: TGTGCCAGCAGCCCATCGGGACTAGCGGGGGTTAGTGAGCAGTTCTTC; CDR3 protein: CASSPSGLAGVSEQFF
clone size: -; D gene: -; J gene: TRBJ1-1; V gene: TRBV21-1; CDR3 DNA: TGTGCCAGCAGCGAAGCGGACAGGTGTGAGACTGAAGCTTTCTTT; CDR3 protein: CASSEADRCETEAFF
clone size: -; D gene: TRBD1; J gene: TRBJ2-2; V gene: TRBV3-1/TRBV3-2; CDR3 DNA: TGTGCCAGCAGCCCAACAGGGGGAAGAACCGGGGAGCTGTTTTTT; CDR3 protein: CASSPTGGRTGELFF
clone size: -; D gene: -; J gene: TRBJ2-3; V gene: TRBV11-1; CDR3 DNA: TGTGCCAGCAGAAAGCGACAGGGCACAGATACGCAGTATTTT; CDR3 protein: CASRKRQGTDTQYF
clone size: -; D gene: -; J gene: TRBJ2-7; V gene: TRBV11-2; CDR3 DNA: TGTGCCAGCAGCTCTCCGTCGTTGGCCCCTCTGGTGCAGTACTTC; CDR3 protein: CASSSPSLAPLVQYF